A single T cell receptor (beta chain) is shown here with its context. Authors' methods: Reference gene primer amplification gave nucleated cell count estimates. Clones were sequenced by immunoSEQ multiplex PCR, and TCRdb holds only the in-frame ones, with some missing. From that table come the V and J calls and clone size; the DNA was used to work out D and trimming. Of under 350,000 clones in the sample, 85% to 90% were seen once. This record comes from a study of blood T cell repertoires in COVID-19. This sequence originates from a human donor in a cohort sampled during active COVID-19. Specimen: peripheral blood.

CDR3 protein: CASSPRTSHTGELFF. Here the CDR3 DNA reads TGTGCCAGCAGCCCCCGGACTAGCCACACCGGGGAGCTGTTTTTT. The chain employs TRBV9 and TRBJ2-2, with 8 bases identical to TRBD2. The CDR3 is 15 amino acids. Germline V lookup: CDR1 SGDLS, CDR2 YYNGEE. The junction had 5 bases not matched to a gene; V was cut back by 4 bases and J by 3 bases.